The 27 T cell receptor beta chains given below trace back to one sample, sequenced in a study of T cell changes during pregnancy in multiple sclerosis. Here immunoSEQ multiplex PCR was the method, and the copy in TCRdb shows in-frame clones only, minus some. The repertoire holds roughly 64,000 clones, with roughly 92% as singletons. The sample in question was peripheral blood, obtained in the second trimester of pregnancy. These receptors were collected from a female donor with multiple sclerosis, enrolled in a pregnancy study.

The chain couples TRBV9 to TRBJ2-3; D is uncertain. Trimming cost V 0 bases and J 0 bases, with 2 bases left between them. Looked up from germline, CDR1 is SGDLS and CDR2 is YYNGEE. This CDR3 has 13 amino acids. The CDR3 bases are TGTGCCAGCAGCGTAGTAAGCACAGATACGCAGTATTTT. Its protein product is CASSVVSTDTQYF.

CDR3 sequence: CACRDLAYEQYF. The CDR3, as DNA: TGTGCCTGCCGGGATCTCGCCTACGAGCAGTACTTC. This chain joins TRBV30 and TRBJ2-7; tentative D call: TRBD2 (5 bases). CDR1 and CDR2 (germline): GTSNPN, SVGIG (reference sequence). V lost 6 bases to trimming and J lost 2 bases, with 11 bases between them. CDR3 size: 12 residues.

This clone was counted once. Here the CDR3 reads CASSLLGSTDTQYF. The CDR3 DNA reads TGTGCCAGCAGCTTGCTTGGCAGCACAGATACGCAGTATTTT. The J gene is TRBJ2-3, the V gene TRBV5-4, with D unresolved. The V gene lost 1 base and the J gene lost 0 bases, with 6 bases spanning the gap. The V gene's germline CDR1 is SGHNT and CDR2 YYREEE (reference sequence). The CDR3 covers 14 residues.

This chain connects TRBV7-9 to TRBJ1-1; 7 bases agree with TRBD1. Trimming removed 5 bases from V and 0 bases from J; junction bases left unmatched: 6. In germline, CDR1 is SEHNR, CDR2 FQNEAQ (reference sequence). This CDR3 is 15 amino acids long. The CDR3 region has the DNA TGTGCCAGCAGCCCGGGACAGTTTATGAACACTGAAGCTTTCTTT. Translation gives CASSPGQFMNTEAFF.

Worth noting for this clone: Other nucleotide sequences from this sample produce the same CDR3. The CDR3 loop reads CASSLVDRLNTEAFF. CDR3 DNA: TGTGCCAGCAGCTTGGTGGACAGATTGAACACTGAAGCTTTCTTT. The J gene is TRBJ1-1, the V gene TRBV5-6, with D perhaps matching TRBD1 (6 bases). Trimming pared 0 bases from V and 0 bases from J, leaving 9 bases between. The CDR3 is 15 residues long. Looked up from germline, CDR1 is SGHDT and CDR2 is YYEEEE.

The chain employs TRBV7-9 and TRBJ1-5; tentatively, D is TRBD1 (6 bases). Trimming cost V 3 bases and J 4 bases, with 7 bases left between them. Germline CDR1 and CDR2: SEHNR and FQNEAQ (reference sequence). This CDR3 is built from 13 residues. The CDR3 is CASSLQGNQPQHF. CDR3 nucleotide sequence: TGTGCCAGCAGCTTGCAGGGGAATCAGCCCCAGCATTTT.

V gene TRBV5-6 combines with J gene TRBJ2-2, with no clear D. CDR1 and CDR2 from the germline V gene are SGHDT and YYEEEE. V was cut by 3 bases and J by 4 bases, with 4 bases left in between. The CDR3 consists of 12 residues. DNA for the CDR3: TGTGCCAGCAGCTCTCGCACCGGGGAGCTGTTTTTT. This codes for CASSSRTGELFF.

CDR3 coding DNA: TGTGCCGTTTGGACAGTGAAAAGGAGAGGCTACACCTTC. Translated, it gives CAVWTVKRRGYTF. The gene calls are TRBV2 and TRBJ1-2; weak D call: TRBD1 (6 bases). The CDR3 is 13 amino acids. Germline CDR1 is SNHLY and CDR2 is FYNNEI. V lost 11 bases, J lost 8 bases, and 21 bases lay in between.

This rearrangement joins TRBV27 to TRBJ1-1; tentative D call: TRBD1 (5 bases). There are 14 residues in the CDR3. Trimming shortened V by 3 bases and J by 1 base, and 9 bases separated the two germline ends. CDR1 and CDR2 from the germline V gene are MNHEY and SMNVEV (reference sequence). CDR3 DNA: TGTGCCAGCAGTTTGGGGCCGTCGAACACTGAAGCTTTCTTT. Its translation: CASSLGPSNTEAFF.

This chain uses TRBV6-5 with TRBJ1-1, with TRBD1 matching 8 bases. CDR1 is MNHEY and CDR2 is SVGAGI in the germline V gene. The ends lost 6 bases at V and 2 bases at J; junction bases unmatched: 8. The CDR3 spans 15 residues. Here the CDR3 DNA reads TGTGCCAGCAGCCATGGACAGGGAATAAACACTGAAGCTTTCTTT. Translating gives CASSHGQGINTEAFF.

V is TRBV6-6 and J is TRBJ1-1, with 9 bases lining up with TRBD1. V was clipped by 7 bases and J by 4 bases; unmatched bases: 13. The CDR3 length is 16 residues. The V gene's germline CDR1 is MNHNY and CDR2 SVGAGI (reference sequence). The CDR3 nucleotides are TGTGCCAGCAATGCCGGACAGGGGCCAGTGGGCACTGAAGCTTTCTTT. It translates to CASNAGQGPVGTEAFF.

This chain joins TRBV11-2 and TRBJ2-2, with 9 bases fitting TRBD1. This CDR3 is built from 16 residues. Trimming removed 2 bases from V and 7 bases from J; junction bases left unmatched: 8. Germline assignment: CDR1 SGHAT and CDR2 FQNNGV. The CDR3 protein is CASSLNRGRGGGELFF. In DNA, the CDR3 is TGTGCCAGCAGCTTAAACAGGGGGCGTGGTGGCGGGGAGCTGTTTTTT. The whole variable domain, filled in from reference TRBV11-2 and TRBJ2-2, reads EAGVAQSPRYKIIEKRQSVAFWCNPISGHATLYWYQQILGQGPKLLIQFQNNGVVDDSQLPKDRFSAERLKGVDSTLKIQPAKLEDSAVYLCASSLNRGRGGGELFFGEGSRLTVL.

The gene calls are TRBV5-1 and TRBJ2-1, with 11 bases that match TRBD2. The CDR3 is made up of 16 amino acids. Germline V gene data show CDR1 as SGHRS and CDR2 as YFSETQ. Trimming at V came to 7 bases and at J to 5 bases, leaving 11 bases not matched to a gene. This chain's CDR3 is CASVFSPGLADNEQFF. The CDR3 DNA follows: TGCGCCAGCGTCTTTTCACCGGGACTAGCGGACAATGAGCAGTTCTTC. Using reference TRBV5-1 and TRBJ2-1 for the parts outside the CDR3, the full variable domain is KAGVTQTPRYLIKTRGQQVTLSCSPISGHRSVSWYQQTPGQGLQFLFEYFSETQRNKGNFPGRFSGRQFSNSRSEMNVSTLELGDSALYLCASVFSPGLADNEQFFGPGTRLTVL.

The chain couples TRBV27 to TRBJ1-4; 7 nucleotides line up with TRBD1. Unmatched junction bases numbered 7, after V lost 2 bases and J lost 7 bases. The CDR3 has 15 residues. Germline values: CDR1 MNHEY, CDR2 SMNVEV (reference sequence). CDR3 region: CASSLGDRVGEKLFF. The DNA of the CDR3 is TGTGCCAGCAGTTTAGGTGACAGGGTTGGTGAAAAACTGTTTTTT.

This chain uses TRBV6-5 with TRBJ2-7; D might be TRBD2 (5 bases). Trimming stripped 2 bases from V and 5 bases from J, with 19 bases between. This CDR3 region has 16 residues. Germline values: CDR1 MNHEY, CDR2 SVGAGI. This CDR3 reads CASSYRQADRFNEQYF. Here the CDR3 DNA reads TGTGCCAGCAGTTACCGGCAAGCGGATAGGTTTAACGAGCAGTACTTC.

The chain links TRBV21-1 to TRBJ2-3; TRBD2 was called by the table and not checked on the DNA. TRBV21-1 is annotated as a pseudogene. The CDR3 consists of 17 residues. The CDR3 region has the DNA TGTGCCAGCAGCAAAACAGGCCGGGGGGGGAGCACAGATACGCAGTATTTT. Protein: CASSKTGRGGSTDTQYF.

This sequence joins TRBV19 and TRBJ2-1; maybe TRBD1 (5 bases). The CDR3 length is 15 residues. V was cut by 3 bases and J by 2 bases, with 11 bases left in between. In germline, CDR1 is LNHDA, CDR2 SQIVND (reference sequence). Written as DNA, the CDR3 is TGTGCCAGTAGTATGATAGGGGTGGCCTACAATGAGCAGTTCTTC. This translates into CASSMIGVAYNEQFF.

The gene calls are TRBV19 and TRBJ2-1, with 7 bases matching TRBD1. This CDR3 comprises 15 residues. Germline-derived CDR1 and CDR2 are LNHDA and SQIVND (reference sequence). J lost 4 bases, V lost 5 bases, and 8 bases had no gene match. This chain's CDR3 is CASSSNRGSYNEQFF. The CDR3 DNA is TGTGCCAGTAGTTCGAACAGGGGCTCTTACAATGAGCAGTTCTTC.

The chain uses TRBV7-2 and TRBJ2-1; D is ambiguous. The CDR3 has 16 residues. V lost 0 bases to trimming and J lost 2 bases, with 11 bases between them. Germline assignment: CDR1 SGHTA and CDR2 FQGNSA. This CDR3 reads CASSLAPNAPYNEQFF. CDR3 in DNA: TGTGCCAGCAGCTTAGCGCCTAACGCCCCCTACAATGAGCAGTTCTTC.

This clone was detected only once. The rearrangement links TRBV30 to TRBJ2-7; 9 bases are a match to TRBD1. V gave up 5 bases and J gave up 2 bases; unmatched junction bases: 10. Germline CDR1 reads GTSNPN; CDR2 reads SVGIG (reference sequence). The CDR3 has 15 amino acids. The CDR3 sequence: CAWGTGQGHTYEQYF. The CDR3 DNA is TGTGCCTGGGGCACGGGACAGGGACACACCTACGAGCAGTACTTC.

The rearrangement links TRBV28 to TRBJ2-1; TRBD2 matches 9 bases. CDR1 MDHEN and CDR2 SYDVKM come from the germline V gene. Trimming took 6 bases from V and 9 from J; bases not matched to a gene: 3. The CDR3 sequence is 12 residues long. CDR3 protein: CASSGGRGEQFF. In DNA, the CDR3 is TGTGCCAGCAGCGGCGGGAGGGGTGAGCAGTTCTTC.

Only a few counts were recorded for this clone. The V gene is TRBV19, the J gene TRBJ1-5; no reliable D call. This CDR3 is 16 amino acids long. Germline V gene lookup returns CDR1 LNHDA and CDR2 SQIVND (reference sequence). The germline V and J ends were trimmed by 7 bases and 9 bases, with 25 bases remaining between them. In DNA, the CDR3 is TGTGCCAGTAATCCGTCTGGGCGATACTCCCCTTGGCCCCAGCATTTT. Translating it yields CASNPSGRYSPWPQHF.

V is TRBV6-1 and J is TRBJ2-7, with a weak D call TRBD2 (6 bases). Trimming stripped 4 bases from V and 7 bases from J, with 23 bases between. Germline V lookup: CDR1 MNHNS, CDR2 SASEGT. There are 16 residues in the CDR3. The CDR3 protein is CASSASTPGETDEQYF. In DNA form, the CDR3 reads TGTGCCAGCAGTGCATCAACGCCGGGGGAGACGGATGAGCAGTACTTC.

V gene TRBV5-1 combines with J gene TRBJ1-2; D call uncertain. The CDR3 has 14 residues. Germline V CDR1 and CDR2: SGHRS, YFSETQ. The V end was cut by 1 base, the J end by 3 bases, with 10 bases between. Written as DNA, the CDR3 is TGCGCCAGCAGCTTGCCAGCCGGGGACTATGGCTACACCTTC. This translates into CASSLPAGDYGYTF.

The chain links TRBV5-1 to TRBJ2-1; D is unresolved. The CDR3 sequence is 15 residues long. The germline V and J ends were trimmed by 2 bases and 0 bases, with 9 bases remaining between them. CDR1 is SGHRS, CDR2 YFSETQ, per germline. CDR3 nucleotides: TGCGCCAGCAGCTTTATAGCCAGCTCCTACAATGAGCAGTTCTTC. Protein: CASSFIASSYNEQFF.

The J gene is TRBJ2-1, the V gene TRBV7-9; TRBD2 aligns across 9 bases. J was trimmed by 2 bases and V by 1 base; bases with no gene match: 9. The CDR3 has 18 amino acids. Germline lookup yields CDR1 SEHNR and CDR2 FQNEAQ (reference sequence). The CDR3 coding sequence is TGTGCCAGCAGCTTAGTCCCTAGCGGGATGTGCGCCTACAATGAGCAGTTCTTC. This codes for CASSLVPSGMCAYNEQFF.

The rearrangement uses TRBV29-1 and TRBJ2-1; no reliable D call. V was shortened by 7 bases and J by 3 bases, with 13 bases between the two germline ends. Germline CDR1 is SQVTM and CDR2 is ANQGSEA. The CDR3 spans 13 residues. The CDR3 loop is CSGRVLSYNEQFF. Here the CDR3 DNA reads TGCAGCGGACGGGTCCTCAGCTACAATGAGCAGTTCTTC.